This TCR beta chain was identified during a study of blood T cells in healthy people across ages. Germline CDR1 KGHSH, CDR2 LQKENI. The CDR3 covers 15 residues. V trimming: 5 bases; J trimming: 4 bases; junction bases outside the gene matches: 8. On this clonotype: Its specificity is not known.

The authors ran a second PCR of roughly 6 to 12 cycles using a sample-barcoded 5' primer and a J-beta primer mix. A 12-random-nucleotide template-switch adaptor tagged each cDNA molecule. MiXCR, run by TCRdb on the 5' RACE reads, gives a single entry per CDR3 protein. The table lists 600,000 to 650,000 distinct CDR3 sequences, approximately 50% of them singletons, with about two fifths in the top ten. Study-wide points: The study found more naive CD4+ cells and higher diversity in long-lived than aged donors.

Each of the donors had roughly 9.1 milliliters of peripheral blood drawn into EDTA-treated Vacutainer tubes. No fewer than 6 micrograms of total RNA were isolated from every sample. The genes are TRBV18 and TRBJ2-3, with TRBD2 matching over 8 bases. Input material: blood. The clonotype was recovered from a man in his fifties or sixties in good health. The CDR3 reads CASSSGLAVADTQYF. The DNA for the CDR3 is TGTGCCAGCTCATCCGGACTAGCAGTCGCAGATACGCAGTATTTT.